This T cell receptor (beta chain) was identified in a study of cytomegalovirus exposure and HLA in healthy donors. Background on the study: Later analysis reported that the approximately 130 validation repertoires shared the platform of the roughly 680 first-cohort repertoires.

The CDR3 has 12 residues. Deletions cut 9 bases from V and 4 bases from J, with 12 bases between. Germline V gives CDR1 LNHDA, CDR2 SQIVND (reference sequence). Study outcomes and limitations: The classifier reportedly diagnosed cytomegalovirus status with high sensitivity and specificity. Some public TCRs appeared in many individuals, while most sequences were rare.

Generated by immunoSEQ multiplex PCR, the TCRdb table keeps only in-frame clones and is missing some. Counted here are around 100,000 clones, over 85% occurring once; the ten biggest clones make up 0.89%. For this clone: Its antigen is not known.

The specimen was PBMCs. This clonotype was sampled from a woman aged 18-29 years in good health and CMV-seronegative. The chain has TRBV19 and TRBJ1-1; tentatively, D is TRBD1 (6 bases). CDR3 loop: CASRGGSTEAFF. The CDR3 DNA reads as TGTGCCAGCAGGGGCGGGAGCACTGAAGCTTTCTTT.